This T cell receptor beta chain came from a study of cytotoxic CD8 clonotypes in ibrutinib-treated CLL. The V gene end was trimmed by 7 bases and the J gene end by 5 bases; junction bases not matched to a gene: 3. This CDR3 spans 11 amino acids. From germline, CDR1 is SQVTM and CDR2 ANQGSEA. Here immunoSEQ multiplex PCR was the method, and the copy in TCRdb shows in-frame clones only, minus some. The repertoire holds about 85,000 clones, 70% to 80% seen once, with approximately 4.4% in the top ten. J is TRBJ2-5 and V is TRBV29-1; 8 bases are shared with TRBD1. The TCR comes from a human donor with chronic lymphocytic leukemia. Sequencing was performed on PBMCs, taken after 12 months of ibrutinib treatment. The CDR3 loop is CSGWTGETQYF. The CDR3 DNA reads TGCAGCGGCTGGACAGGGGAGACCCAGTACTTC.